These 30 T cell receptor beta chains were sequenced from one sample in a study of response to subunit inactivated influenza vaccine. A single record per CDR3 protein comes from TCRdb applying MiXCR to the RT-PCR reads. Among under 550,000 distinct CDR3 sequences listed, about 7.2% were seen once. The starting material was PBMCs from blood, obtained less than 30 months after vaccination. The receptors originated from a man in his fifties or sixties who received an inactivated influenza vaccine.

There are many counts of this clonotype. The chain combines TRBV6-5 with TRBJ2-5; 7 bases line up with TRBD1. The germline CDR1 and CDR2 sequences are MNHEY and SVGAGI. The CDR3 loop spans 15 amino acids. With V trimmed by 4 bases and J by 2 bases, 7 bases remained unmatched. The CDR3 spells CASSLDRVAQETQYF. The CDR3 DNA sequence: TGTGCCAGCAGTTTAGACAGGGTAGCGCAAGAGACCCAGTACTTC.

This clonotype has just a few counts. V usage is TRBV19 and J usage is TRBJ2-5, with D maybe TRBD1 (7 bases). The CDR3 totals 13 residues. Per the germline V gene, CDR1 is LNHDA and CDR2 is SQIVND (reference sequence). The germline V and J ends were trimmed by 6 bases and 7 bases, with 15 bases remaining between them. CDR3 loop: CASSRGDIGTQYF. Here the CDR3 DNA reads TGTGCCAGTAGCAGGGGGGACATCGGGACCCAGTACTTC.

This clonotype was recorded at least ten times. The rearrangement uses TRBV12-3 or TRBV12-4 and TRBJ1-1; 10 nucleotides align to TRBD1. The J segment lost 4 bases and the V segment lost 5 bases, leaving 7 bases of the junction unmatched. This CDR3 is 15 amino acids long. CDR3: CASSPTTGGITEAFF. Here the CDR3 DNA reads TGTGCCAGCAGTCCTACGACAGGGGGCATCACTGAAGCTTTCTTT.

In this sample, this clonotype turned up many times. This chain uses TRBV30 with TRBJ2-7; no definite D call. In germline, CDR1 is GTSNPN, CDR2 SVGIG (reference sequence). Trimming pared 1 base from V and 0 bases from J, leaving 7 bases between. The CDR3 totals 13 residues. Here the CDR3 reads CAWSDSFSYEQYF. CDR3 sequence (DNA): TGTGCCTGGAGTGACTCCTTCTCCTACGAGCAGTACTTC.

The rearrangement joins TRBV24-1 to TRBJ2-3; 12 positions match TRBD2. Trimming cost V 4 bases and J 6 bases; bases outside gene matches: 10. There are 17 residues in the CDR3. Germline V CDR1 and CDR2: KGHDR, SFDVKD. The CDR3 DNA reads TGTGCCACCAGTGACCCGAACACTAGCGGGAGGCTCGATACGCAGTATTTT. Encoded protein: CATSDPNTSGRLDTQYF.

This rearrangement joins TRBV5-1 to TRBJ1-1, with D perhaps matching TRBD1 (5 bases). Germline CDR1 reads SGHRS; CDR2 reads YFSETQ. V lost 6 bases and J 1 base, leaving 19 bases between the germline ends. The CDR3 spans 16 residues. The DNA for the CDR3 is TGCGCCAGCAACAAGCTTATGTCAGGGAAGAACACTGAAGCTTTCTTT. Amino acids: CASNKLMSGKNTEAFF.

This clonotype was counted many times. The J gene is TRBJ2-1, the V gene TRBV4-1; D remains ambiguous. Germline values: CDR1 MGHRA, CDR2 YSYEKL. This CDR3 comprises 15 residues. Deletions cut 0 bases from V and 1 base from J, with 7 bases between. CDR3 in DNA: TGCGCCAGCAGCCAAGATCCGGTGTCCTACAATGAGCAGTTCTTC. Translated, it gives CASSQDPVSYNEQFF.

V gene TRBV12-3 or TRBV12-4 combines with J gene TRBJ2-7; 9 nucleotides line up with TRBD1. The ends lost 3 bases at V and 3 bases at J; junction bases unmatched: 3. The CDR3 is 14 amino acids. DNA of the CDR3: TGTGCCAGCAGTTTCAGGGGACAGGGCTACGAGCAGTACTTC. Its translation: CASSFRGQGYEQYF.

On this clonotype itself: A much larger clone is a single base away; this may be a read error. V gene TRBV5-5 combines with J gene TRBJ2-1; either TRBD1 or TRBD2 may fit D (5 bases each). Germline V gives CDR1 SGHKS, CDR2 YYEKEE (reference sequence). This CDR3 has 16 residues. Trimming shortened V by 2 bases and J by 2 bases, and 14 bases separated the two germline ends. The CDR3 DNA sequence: TGTGCCAGCAGCTTCTGGGACGGGGTCGCCTACAATGAGCAGTTCTTC. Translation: CASSFWDGVAYNEQFF.

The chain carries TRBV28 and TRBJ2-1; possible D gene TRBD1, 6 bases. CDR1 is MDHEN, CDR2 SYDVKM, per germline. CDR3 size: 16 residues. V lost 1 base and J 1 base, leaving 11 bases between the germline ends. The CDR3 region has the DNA TGTGCCAGCAGTTTATTCGGGACAAATTCCTACAATGAGCAGTTCTTC. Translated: CASSLFGTNSYNEQFF.

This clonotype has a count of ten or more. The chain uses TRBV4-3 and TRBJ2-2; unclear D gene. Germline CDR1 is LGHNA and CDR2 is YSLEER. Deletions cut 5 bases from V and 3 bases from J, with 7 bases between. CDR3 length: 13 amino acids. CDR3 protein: CASSYGYTGELFF. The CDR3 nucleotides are TGCGCCAGCAGCTATGGATACACCGGGGAGCTGTTTTTT.

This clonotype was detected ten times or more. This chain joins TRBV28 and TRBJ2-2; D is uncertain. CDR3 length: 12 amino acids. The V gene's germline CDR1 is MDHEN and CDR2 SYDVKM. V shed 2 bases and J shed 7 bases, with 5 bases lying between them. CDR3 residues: CASSLGDGELFF. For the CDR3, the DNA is TGTGCCAGCAGTTTAGGGGACGGGGAGCTGTTTTTT.

Here the CDR3 DNA reads TGTGCCAGCAGCGTTAGCGGGGGGAGGGTAGAGACCCAGTACTTC. Protein: CASSVSGGRVETQYF. This chain connects TRBV7-8 to TRBJ2-5; 10 bases map to TRBD2. The junction had 7 bases not matched to a gene; V was cut back by 5 bases and J by 4 bases. From germline, CDR1 is SGHVS and CDR2 FQNEAQ. The CDR3 spans 15 residues.

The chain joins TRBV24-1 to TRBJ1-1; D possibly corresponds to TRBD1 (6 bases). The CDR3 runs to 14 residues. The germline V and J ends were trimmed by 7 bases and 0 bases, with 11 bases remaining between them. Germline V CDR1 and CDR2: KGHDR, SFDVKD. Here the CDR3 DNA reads TGTGCCACCAGCGAGACAGGTATGAACACTGAAGCTTTCTTT. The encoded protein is CATSETGMNTEAFF.

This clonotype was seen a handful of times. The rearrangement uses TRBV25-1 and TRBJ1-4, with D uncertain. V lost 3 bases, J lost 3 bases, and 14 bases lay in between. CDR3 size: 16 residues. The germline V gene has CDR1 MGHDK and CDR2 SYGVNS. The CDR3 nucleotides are TGTGCCAGCAGTGATCCTGTTCGGGGAGCTAATGAAAAACTGTTTTTT. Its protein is CASSDPVRGANEKLFF.

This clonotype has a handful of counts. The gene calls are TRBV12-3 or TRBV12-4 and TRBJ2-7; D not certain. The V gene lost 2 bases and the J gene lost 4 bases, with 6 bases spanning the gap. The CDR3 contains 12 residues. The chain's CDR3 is CASSLSWYEQYF. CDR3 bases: TGTGCCAGCAGTTTAAGTTGGTACGAGCAGTACTTC.

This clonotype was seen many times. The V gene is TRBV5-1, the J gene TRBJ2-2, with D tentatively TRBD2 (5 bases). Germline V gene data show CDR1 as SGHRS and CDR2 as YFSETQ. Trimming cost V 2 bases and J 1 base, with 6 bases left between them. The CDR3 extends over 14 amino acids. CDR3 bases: TGCGCCAGCAGCTTAGGAGGGAACACCGGGGAGCTGTTTTTT. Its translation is CASSLGGNTGELFF.

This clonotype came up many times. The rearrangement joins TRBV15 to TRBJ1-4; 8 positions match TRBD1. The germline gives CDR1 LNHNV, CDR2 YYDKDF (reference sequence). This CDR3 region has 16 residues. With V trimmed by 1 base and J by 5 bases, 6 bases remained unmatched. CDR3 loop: CATSRGPRTGNEKLFF. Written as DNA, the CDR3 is TGTGCCACCAGCAGAGGCCCCCGGACAGGGAATGAAAAACTGTTTTTT.

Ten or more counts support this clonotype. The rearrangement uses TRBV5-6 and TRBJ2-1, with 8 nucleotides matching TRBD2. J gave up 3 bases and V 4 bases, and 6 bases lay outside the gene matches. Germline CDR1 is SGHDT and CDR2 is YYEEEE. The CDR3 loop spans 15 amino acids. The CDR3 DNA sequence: TGTGCCAGCAGCGTCGGGGGGGCCTTCTACAATGAGCAGTTCTTC. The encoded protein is CASSVGGAFYNEQFF. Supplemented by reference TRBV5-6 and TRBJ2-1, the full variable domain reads DAGVTQSPTHLIKTRGQQVTLRCSPKSGHDTVSWYQQALGQGPQFIFQYYEEEERQRGNFPDRFSGHQFPNYSSELNVNALLLGDSALYLCASSVGGAFYNEQFFGPGTRLTVL.

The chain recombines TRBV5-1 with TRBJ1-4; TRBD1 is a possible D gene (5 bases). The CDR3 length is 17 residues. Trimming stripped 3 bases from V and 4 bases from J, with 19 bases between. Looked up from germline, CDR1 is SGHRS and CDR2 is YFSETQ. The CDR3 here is CASSWGMRGVLNEKLFF. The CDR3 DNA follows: TGCGCCAGCAGCTGGGGTATGAGGGGCGTACTTAATGAAAAACTGTTTTTT.

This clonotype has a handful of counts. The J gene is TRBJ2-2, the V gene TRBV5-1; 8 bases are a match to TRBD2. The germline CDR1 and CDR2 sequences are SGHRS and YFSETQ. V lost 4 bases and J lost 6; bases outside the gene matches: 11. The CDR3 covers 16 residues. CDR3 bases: TGCGCCAGCAGCCCCTGGGCGGGGGGCGAATCCGGGGAGCTGTTTTTT. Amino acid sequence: CASSPWAGGESGELFF.

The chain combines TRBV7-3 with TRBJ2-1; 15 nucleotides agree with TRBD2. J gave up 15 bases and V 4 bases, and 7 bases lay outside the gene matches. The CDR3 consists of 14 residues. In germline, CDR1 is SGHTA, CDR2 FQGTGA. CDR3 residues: CASSSGLAGGPAFF. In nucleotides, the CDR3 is TGTGCCAGCAGCTCTGGACTAGCGGGAGGGCCGGCGTTCTTC.

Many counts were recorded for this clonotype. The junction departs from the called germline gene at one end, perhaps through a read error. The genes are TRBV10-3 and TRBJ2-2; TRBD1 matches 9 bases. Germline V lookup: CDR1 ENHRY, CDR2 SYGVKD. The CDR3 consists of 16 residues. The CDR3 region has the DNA TGTGCCATCAGTGAGTCCGGGACAGGGAACGCCGGGGAGCTGTTTTTT. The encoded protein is CAISESGTGNAGELFF.

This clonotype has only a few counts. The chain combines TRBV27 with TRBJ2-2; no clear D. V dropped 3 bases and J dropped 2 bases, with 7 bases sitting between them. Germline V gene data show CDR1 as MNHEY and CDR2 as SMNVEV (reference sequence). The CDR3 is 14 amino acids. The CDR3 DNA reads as TGTGCCAGCAGTTTTTTCACTAACACCGGGGAGCTGTTTTTT. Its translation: CASSFFTNTGELFF.

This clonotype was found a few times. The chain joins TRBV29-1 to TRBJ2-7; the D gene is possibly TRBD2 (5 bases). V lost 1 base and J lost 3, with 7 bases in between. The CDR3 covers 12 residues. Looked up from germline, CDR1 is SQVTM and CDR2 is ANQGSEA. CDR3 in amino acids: CSVEGTHYEQYF. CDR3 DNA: TGCAGCGTTGAAGGGACTCACTACGAGCAGTACTTC.

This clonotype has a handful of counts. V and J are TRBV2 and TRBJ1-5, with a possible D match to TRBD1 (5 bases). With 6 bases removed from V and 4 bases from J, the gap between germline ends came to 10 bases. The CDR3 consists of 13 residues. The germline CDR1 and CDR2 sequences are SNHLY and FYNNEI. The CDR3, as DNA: TGTGCCAGCAGCGATTCAGGGAATCAGCCCCAGCATTTT. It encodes CASSDSGNQPQHF.

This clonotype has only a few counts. CDR3 loop: CASKDENTGELFF. In DNA, the CDR3 is TGTGCCAGCAAGGACGAGAACACCGGGGAGCTGTTTTTT. This chain uses TRBV28 with TRBJ2-2; no clear D. The CDR3 loop spans 13 amino acids. Germline CDR1 MDHEN, CDR2 SYDVKM. Between the trimmed V and J ends, which lost 7 bases and 1 base, there was a span of 7 bases.

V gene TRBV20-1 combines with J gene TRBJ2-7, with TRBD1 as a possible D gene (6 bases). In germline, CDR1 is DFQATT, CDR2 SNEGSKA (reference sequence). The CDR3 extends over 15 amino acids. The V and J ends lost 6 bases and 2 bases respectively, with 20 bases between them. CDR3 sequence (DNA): TGCAGTGCCAAGCCGTTGGTGCAGGGGACCTACGAGCAGTACTTC. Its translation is CSAKPLVQGTYEQYF.

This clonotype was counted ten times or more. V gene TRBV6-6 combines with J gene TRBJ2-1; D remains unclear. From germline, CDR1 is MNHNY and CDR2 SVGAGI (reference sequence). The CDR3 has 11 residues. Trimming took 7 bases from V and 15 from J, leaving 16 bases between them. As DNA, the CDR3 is TGTGCCAGCACGGAGCCGCCCCCGCTGTTCTTC. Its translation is CASTEPPPLFF.

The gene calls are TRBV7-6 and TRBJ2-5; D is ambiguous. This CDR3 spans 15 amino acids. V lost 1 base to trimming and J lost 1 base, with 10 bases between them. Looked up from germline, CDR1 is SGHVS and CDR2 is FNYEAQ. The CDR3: CASSLVASRQETQYF. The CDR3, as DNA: TGTGCCAGCAGCTTAGTGGCCAGCCGCCAAGAGACCCAGTACTTC.